A single TCR beta chain is shown here with its context. The sample belongs to a study of blood T cell repertoires in COVID-19. Overall study context: Acute and convalescent COVID-19 specimens originated in the United States, Italy and Spain.

In the authors' methods: How many nucleated cells were present was estimated from reference gene primer amplification. Some clones are missing from TCRdb's copy, which holds only in-frame ones; the method was immunoSEQ multiplex PCR. V, J and clone size reflect that table, while D and trimming were determined from the DNA. The sample includes about 160,000 clones, about 90% of them seen just once. Germline V gene data show CDR1 as SNHLY and CDR2 as FYNNEI. The CDR3 consists of 14 residues. With V trimmed by 6 bases and J by 1 base, 5 bases remained unmatched. The gene calls are TRBV2 and TRBJ2-5; TRBD1 matches 7 bases. The sequenced material came from peripheral blood. The sequence came from a man between 25 and 39 years old with COVID-19, enrolled during active disease. In DNA form, the CDR3 reads TGTGCCAGCAGCGGGACAGCCCCCCAAGAGACCCAGTACTTC. Residues: CASSGTAPQETQYF.